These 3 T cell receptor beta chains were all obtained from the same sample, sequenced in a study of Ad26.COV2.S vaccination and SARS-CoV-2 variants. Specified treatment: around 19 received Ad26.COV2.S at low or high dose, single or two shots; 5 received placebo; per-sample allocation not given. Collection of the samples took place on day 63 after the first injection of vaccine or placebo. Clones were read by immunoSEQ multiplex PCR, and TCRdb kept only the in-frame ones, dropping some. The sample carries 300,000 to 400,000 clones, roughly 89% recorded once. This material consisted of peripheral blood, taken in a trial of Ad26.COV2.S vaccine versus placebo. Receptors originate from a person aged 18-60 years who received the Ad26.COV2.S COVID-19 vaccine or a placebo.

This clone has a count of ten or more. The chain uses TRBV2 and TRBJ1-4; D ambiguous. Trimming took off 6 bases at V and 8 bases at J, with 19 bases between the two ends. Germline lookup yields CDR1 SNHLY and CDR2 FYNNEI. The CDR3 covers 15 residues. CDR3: CASSQVPFSQEKLFF. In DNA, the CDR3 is TGTGCCAGCAGCCAGGTGCCATTTTCTCAGGAAAAACTGTTTTTT.

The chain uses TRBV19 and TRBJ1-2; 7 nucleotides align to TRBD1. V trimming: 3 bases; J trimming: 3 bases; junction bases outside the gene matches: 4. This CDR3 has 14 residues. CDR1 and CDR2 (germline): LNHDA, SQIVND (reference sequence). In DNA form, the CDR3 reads TGTGCCAGTAGTATCAGGACAGGATACTATGGCTACACCTTC. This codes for CASSIRTGYYGYTF.

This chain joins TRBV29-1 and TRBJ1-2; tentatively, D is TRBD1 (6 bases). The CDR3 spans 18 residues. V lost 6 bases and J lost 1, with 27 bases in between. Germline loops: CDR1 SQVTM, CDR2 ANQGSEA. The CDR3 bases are TGCAGCGTCTACGCAAGAAAGGAGGGGACATCATTTAACTATGGCTACACCTTC. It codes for CSVYARKEGTSFNYGYTF.